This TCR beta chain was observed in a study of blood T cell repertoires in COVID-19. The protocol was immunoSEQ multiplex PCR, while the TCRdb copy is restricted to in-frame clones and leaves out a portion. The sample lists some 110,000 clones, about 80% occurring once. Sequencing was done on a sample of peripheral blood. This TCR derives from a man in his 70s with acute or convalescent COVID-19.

DNA of the CDR3: TGTGCCAGCAGCCAAGATAGAATAAGCACAGATACGCAGTATTTT. Its translation: CASSQDRISTDTQYF. J is TRBJ2-3 and V is TRBV3-1 (or the pseudogene TRBV3-2); D ambiguous. V lost 0 bases to trimming and J lost 0 bases, with 7 bases between them. The germline V gene encodes CDR1 LGHDT and CDR2 YNNKEL (reference sequence). The CDR3 spans 15 residues.